This paragraph covers one TCR beta chain sequence. What it recognizes is unknown. Assay: immunoSEQ multiplex PCR; the TCRdb copy retains only in-frame clones and omits some. Seen here are over 15,000 clones, approximately 88% observed once, and the top ten hold roughly 6.6%. Trimming shortened V by 1 base and J by 6 bases, and 12 bases separated the two germline ends. CDR1 is SGHAT and CDR2 is FQNNGV in the germline V gene. This CDR3 has 15 amino acids. Each of the patients experienced relapse following autologous stem cell transplantation, and their brentuximab vedotin exposure differed. The sample belongs to a study of PD-1 blockade in classical Hodgkin lymphoma. Study-level information: Patients got intravenous nivolumab 3 mg/kg every 2 weeks. General observations from the study: Among the patients, those starting nivolumab under 1 year after ASCT were excluded. By C4D1 there was a significant rise in CD4+ TCR diversity but not in CD8+ TCR diversity. Relative to healthy donors, newly diagnosed patients reportedly had lower baseline TCR diversity, which was reported as lower still in relapsed/refractory patients.

V is TRBV11-2 and J is TRBJ2-2; no firm D call. The source of this sequence is a human donor with classical Hodgkin lymphoma. The starting material was peripheral blood mononuclear cells (PBMCs), obtained at baseline. For the CDR3, the DNA is TGTGCCAGCAGCTTAGTAGGACGGTCCTCCGGGGAGCTGTTTTTT. This codes for CASSLVGRSSGELFF. Full variable domain (outside the CDR3, taken from reference TRBV11-2 and TRBJ2-2): EAGVAQSPRYKIIEKRQSVAFWCNPISGHATLYWYQQILGQGPKLLIQFQNNGVVDDSQLPKDRFSAERLKGVDSTLKIQPAKLEDSAVYLCASSLVGRSSGELFFGEGSRLTVL.